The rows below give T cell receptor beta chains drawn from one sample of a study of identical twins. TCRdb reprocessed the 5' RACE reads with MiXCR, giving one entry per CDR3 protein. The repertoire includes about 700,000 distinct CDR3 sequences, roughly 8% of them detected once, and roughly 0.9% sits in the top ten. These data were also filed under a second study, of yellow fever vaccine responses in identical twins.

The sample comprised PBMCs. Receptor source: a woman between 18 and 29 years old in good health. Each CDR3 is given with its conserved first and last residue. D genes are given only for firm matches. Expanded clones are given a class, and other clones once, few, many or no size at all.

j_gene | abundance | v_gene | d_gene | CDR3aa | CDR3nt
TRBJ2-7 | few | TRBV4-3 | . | CASSQDMRGAYEQYF | TGCGCCAGCAGCCAAGATATGAGGGGTGCCTACGAGCAGTACTTC
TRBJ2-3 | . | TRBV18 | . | CASSPLLGGPTDTQYF | TGTGCCAGCTCACCACTACTCGGGGGGCCCACAGATACGCAGTATTTT
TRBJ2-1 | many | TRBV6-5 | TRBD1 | CASSYAGTGEVDEQFF | TGTGCCAGCAGTTACGCCGGGACAGGGGAGGTCGATGAGCAGTTCTTC
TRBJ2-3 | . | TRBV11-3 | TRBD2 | CASSLDILASSTDTQYF | TGTGCCAGCAGCTTAGATATACTAGCGTCTAGCACAGATACGCAGTATTTT
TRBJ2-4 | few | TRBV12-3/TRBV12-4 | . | CASRYTGKNIQYF | TGTGCCAGCAGATATACAGGGAAAAACATTCAGTACTTC
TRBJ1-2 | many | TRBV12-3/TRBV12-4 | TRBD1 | CASSPRAGRQGYGYTF | TGTGCCAGCAGTCCACGGGCGGGGAGACAGGGCTATGGCTACACCTTC
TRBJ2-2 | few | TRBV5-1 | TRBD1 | CASSLQQGAYGELFF | TGCGCCAGCAGCTTACAACAGGGGGCTTACGGGGAGCTGTTTTTT
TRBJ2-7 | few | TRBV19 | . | CASSTDRRWDEQYF | TGTGCCAGTAGTACCGACAGACGTTGGGACGAGCAGTACTTC
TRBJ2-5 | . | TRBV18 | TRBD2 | CASSPPGRKRGAQETQYF | TGTGCCAGCTCACCTCCCGGAAGAAAGCGGGGGGCCCAAGAGACCCAGTACTTC
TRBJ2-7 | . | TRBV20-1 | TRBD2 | CSAAGTTNGQQYF | TGCAGCGCTGCCGGGACTACCAACGGACAGCAGTACTTC
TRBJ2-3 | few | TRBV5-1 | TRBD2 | CASSLGRWSGGPQTTSTDTQYF | TGCGCCAGCAGCTTGGGGCGGTGGAGCGGGGGGCCCCAAACAACCAGCACAGATACGCAGTATTTT
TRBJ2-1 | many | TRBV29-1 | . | CSVGASRVSLRDSPYNEQFF | TGCAGCGTTGGAGCAAGCCGGGTATCTTTGCGGGACAGTCCCTACAATGAGCAGTTCTTC
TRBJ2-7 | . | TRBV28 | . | CASTWDTHSYEQYF | TGTGCCAGCACTTGGGACACACACTCCTACGAGCAGTACTTC
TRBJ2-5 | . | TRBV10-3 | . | CAISAHRERYQETQYF | TGTGCCATCAGTGCCCACCGCGAGAGGTACCAAGAGACCCAGTACTTC
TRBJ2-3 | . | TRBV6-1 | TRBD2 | CASETGLAVTDTQYF | TGTGCCAGCGAGACCGGACTAGCGGTTACAGATACGCAGTATTTT
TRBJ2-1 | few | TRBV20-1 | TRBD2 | CSKASGTLFEQFF | TGCAGTAAGGCTAGCGGAACCCTATTTGAGCAGTTCTTC
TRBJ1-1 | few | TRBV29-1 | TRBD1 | CSGGQGGKNTEAFF | TGCAGCGGGGGACAGGGGGGGAAAAACACTGAAGCTTTCTTT
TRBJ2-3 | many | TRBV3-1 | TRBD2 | CASNSGGAVPDTQYF | TGTGCCAGCAATAGCGGGGGGGCCGTCCCAGATACGCAGTATTTT
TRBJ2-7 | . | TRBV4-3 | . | CASSQYAGSSYEQYF | TGCGCCAGCAGCCAATACGCAGGGAGCTCCTACGAGCAGTACTTC
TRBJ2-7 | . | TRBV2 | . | CASRESPQGNEQYF | TGTGCCAGCAGGGAAAGTCCACAGGGAAACGAGCAGTACTTC
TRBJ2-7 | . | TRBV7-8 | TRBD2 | CASSKGTSGGDSYEQYF | TGTGCCAGCAGCAAAGGGACTAGCGGGGGGGACTCCTACGAGCAGTACTTC
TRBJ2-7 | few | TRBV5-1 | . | CASSSDRRGSDEQYF | TGCGCCAGCAGCTCGGACAGACGGGGTTCTGACGAGCAGTACTTC
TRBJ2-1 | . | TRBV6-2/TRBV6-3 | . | CASTEGGSSYNEQFF | TGTGCCAGCACCGAGGGTGGCAGCTCCTACAATGAGCAGTTCTTC
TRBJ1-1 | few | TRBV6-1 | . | CASRLTTGNTEAFF | TGTGCCAGCAGACTAACCACCGGGAACACTGAAGCTTTCTTT
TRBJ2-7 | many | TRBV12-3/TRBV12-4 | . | CASSLGGGLSYEQYF | TGTGCCAGCAGTTTAGGTGGGGGGCTCTCCTACGAGCAGTACTTC
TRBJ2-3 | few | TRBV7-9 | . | CASSLARSGPTDTQYF | TGTGCCAGCAGCTTAGCTCGCTCCGGGCCCACAGATACGCAGTATTTT
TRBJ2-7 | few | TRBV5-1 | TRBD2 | CASSLVGRTSAYEQYF | TGCGCCAGCAGCTTGGTGGGGCGGACTAGCGCATACGAGCAGTACTTC
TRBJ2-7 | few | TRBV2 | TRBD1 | CASSAGQGGYEQYF | TGTGCCAGCAGTGCTGGACAGGGGGGCTACGAGCAGTACTTC
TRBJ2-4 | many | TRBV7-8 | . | CASSSVGGIAKNIQYF | TGTGCCAGCAGCTCCGTGGGGGGCATAGCCAAAAACATTCAGTACTTC
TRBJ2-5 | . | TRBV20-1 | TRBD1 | CSRDRGETQYF | TGCAGTCGAGACAGGGGTGAGACCCAGTACTTC
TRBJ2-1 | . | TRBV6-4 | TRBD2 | CASSGLAVGDEQFF | TGTGCCAGCAGTGGACTAGCGGTGGGGGATGAGCAGTTCTTC
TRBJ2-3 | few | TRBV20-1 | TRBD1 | CSARGDRGNTDTQYF | TGCAGTGCTAGAGGCGACAGGGGCAACACAGATACGCAGTATTTT
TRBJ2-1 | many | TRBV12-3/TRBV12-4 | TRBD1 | CASSSKDRGGEQFF | TGTGCCAGCAGTAGTAAGGACAGGGGGGGTGAGCAGTTCTTC
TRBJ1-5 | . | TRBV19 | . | CASSSKTQPNQPQHF | TGTGCCAGTAGTTCAAAGACCCAACCCAATCAGCCCCAGCATTTT
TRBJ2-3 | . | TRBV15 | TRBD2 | CAITLAGSTDTQYF | TGTGCCATCACCTTAGCGGGGAGCACAGATACGCAGTATTTT
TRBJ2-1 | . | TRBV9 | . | CASSVGGGGRGNEQFF | TGTGCCAGCAGCGTAGGGGGAGGTGGTAGGGGGAATGAGCAGTTCTTC
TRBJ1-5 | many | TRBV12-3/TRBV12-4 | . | CASSLGDTNQPQHF | TGTGCCAGCAGTTTGGGGGACACCAATCAGCCCCAGCATTTT
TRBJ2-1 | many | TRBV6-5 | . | CASSYREVNEQFF | TGTGCCAGCAGCTACAGGGAGGTCAATGAGCAGTTCTTC
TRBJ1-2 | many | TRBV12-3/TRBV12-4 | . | CASSDGMYYGYTF | TGTGCCAGCAGTGACGGGATGTACTATGGCTACACCTTC
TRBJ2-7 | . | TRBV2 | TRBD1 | CASSDGDRGYEQYF | TGTGCCAGCAGTGATGGGGACAGGGGTTACGAGCAGTACTTC
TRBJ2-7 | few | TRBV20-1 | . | CSARIKRAYEQYF | TGCAGTGCTAGGATCAAGAGGGCCTACGAGCAGTACTTC
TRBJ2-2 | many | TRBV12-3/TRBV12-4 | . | CASSFRGIAGELFF | TGTGCCAGCAGTTTCAGAGGAATTGCCGGGGAGCTGTTTTTT
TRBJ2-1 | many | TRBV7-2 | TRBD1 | CASSPQGASYNEQFF | TGTGCCAGCAGTCCCCAGGGGGCCTCCTACAATGAGCAGTTCTTC
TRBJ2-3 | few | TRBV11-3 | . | CASSSRGLNTDTQYF | TGTGCCAGCAGCTCCCGTGGCCTCAACACAGATACGCAGTATTTT
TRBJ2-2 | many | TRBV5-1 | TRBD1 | CASSWTGEPITGELFF | TGCGCCAGCAGCTGGACAGGGGAACCAATTACCGGGGAGCTGTTTTTT
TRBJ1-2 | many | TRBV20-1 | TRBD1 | CSARDALGQGYGYTF | TGCAGTGCTAGAGACGCACTTGGACAGGGCTATGGCTACACCTTC
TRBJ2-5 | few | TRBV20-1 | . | CSAPILGGRATQYF | TGCAGTGCTCCCATTCTAGGGGGGAGGGCGACCCAGTACTTC
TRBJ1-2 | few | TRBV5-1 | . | CASSLGDGENYGYTF | TGCGCCAGCAGCTTGGGCGACGGAGAAAACTATGGCTACACCTTC
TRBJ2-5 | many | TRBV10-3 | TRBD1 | CATQIVKKQGAWETQYF | TGTGCCACCCAGATCGTAAAAAAGCAGGGGGCGTGGGAGACCCAGTACTTC
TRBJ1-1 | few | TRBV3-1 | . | CASSPLGQRKNTEAFF | TGTGCCAGCAGCCCCCTAGGCCAGCGGAAGAACACTGAAGCTTTCTTT
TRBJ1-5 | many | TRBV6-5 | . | CASSSSQHQPQHF | TGTGCCAGCAGTTCATCCCAGCATCAGCCCCAGCATTTT
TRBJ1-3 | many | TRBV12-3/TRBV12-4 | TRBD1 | CASSLGTAGNTIYF | TGTGCCAGCAGCCTAGGGACAGCGGGAAACACCATATATTTT
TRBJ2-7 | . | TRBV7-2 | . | CASSTSVRGTYF | TGTGCCAGCAGCACTTCAGTCCGGGGGACGTACTTC
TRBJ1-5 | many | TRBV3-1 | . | CASSQERGHPSSQPQHF | TGTGCCAGCAGCCAAGAAAGGGGACATCCTAGCAGTCAGCCCCAGCATTTT
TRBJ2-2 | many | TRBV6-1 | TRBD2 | CASSRTSDGGELFF | TGTGCCAGCAGCCGCACTAGCGATGGCGGGGAGCTGTTTTTT